This record concerns one T cell receptor beta chain sequence. The sample comes from a study of cytomegalovirus exposure and HLA in healthy donors. Libraries were prepared by immunoSEQ multiplex PCR; TCRdb keeps only in-frame clonotypes and omits some of them. The table lists about 160,000 clones, about nine tenths of them singletons, with around 6% in the top ten. Sequenced input: PBMCs. The source of this sequence is a woman aged 30 to 39 in good health and CMV-seronegative.

The CDR3 nucleotides are TGTGCCAGCAGCTTGGATTTGGTCGAGCAGTACTTC. The encoded protein is CASSLDLVEQYF. The rearrangement joins TRBV5-5 to TRBJ2-7; no definite D call. V lost 0 bases and J lost 6, with 7 bases in between. Per the germline V gene, CDR1 is SGHKS and CDR2 is YYEKEE (reference sequence). This CDR3 contains 12 residues.